This T cell receptor beta chain comes out of a study of blood T cell repertoires in COVID-19. As for the study in general: Acute and convalescent COVID-19 specimens originated in the United States, Italy and Spain.

Source study methods: Using reference gene primer amplification, nucleated cell counts were estimated. Profiling relied on immunoSEQ multiplex PCR, and the TCRdb table lists in-frame clones only, not all of them. The V and J calls and clone size are taken from that table; D and trimming were inferred from the DNA. This table holds about 310,000 clones, 90% found once. The TCR was taken from a young woman with acute COVID-19. The sample taken for sequencing was PBMCs or T cells enriched from blood (not recorded which).

CDR3 sequence (DNA): TGTGCCAGCAGCTCCGGGACTAGCGGGAGGGCCTACGAGCAGTACTTC. This encodes CASSSGTSGRAYEQYF. This chain joins TRBV7-9 and TRBJ2-7; 16 positions match TRBD2. The CDR3 covers 16 residues. Germline V lookup: CDR1 SEHNR, CDR2 FQNEAQ (reference sequence). Germline trimming cut 4 bases from V and 2 bases from J; bases unmatched to any gene: 2. The full variable domain, with the rest looked up from reference TRBV7-9 and TRBJ2-7, is DTGVSQNPRHKITKRGQNVTFRCDPISEHNRLYWYRQTLGQGPEFLTYFQNEAQLEKSRLLSDRFSAERPKGSFSTLEIQRTEQGDSAMYLCASSSGTSGRAYEQYFGPGTRLTVT.